Below are 21 T cell receptor beta chains sequenced from a single sample in a study of spatial heterogeneity in lung cancer. Time point defined: sample taken at primary tumor resection. Material for sequencing was whole RNA from tumor, nontumor lung or frozen PBMC, left unsorted. MiXCR, run by TCRdb on the 5' RACE reads, gives a single entry per CDR3 protein. The sample includes more than 9,000 distinct CDR3 sequences, approximately 8.6% of them seen just once. The specimen comprised PBMCs, sampled at surgery. The receptors originated from a male donor with early-stage non-small cell lung cancer.

This clonotype is judged medium-sized. This chain connects TRBV7-2 to TRBJ1-2; TRBD1 is a possible D gene (5 bases). Trimming removed 0 bases from V and 4 bases from J, with 6 bases in between. The CDR3 covers 13 residues. Germline loops: CDR1 SGHTA, CDR2 FQGNSA. The DNA of the CDR3 is TGTGCCAGCAGCTTAGCTCAGGGCTATGGCTACACCTTC. Its protein is CASSLAQGYGYTF.

This clonotype was counted ten times or more. J is TRBJ2-5 and V is TRBV9; 9 nucleotides agree with TRBD2. The CDR3 is 16 amino acids. The trim removed 0 bases at V and 4 bases at J, leaving 7 bases unmatched. CDR1 is SGDLS, CDR2 YYNGEE, per germline. The CDR3 nucleotides read TGTGCCAGCAGCGTAGATCATAGCGGGGGCCCAGAGACCCAGTACTTC. This codes for CASSVDHSGGPETQYF.

This clonotype was observed a handful of times. At one end the junction does not follow the germline gene, possibly because of a read error. This chain joins TRBV7-3 and TRBJ2-5; D not resolved. CDR3 size: 14 residues. CDR1 is SGHTA, CDR2 FQGTGA, per germline. CDR3 coding DNA: TGTGCCAGCAGCTTAGGATCTTGGGAAGACACCCAGTACTTC. Translated, it gives CASSLGSWEDTQYF.

There are many counts of this clonotype. The chain is built from TRBV5-4 and TRBJ2-7; tentative D call: TRBD2 (6 bases). The CDR3 has 15 amino acids. Trimming shortened V by 2 bases and J by 6 bases, and 18 bases separated the two germline ends. Germline loops: CDR1 SGHNT, CDR2 YYREEE (reference sequence). CDR3 in DNA: TGTGCCAGCAGCTTTGGGACTGACCTCTCGAGCGAGCAGTACTTC. It specifies CASSFGTDLSSEQYF.

This chain links TRBV12-3 or TRBV12-4 with TRBJ1-1; possibly TRBD1 for D (5 bases). V lost 6 bases and J lost 5, with 10 bases in between. CDR3 size: 12 residues. Written as DNA, the CDR3 is TGTGCCAGCAGCCTCAGGGAAACTGAAGCTTTCTTT. This sequence encodes CASSLRETEAFF.

The chain combines TRBV19 with TRBJ2-3; possibly TRBD2 for D (6 bases). Per the germline V gene, CDR1 is LNHDA and CDR2 is SQIVND (reference sequence). V dropped 7 bases and J dropped 3 bases, with 11 bases sitting between them. There are 13 residues in the CDR3. CDR3 protein: CASIGGTTDTQYF. CDR3 nucleotides: TGTGCCAGTATAGGAGGGACGACAGATACGCAGTATTTT.

There are many counts of this clonotype. The gene calls are TRBV5-1 and TRBJ1-2; D is perhaps TRBD1 (5 bases). From germline, CDR1 is SGHRS and CDR2 YFSETQ. V was cut by 3 bases and J by 3 bases, with 15 bases left in between. The CDR3 extends over 15 amino acids. The CDR3 DNA reads as TGCGCCAGCAGCTGGGGGAGGGTTGACGACTATGGCTACACCTTC. Its protein product is CASSWGRVDDYGYTF.

This chain uses TRBV20-1 with TRBJ2-7, with 9 bases identical to TRBD1. The ends lost 5 bases at V and 5 bases at J; junction bases unmatched: 7. Germline V gene sequence: CDR1 DFQATT, CDR2 SNEGSKA (reference sequence). This CDR3 spans 13 amino acids. The CDR3 bases are TGCAGTGCTCCCGGGACAGGGACCCACGAGCAGTACTTC. This sequence encodes CSAPGTGTHEQYF.

V gene TRBV11-1 combines with J gene TRBJ2-1; perhaps TRBD1 as D (5 bases). CDR1 is SGHAT and CDR2 is FQDESV in the germline V gene (reference sequence). This CDR3 spans 13 amino acids. Trimming removed 1 base from V and 4 bases from J, with 5 bases in between. CDR3 DNA sequence: TGTGCCAGCAGCTTAGGACAGTACAATGAGCAGTTCTTC. Protein product: CASSLGQYNEQFF.

This clonotype has at least ten counts. V usage is TRBV20-1 and J usage is TRBJ2-7, with D perhaps assigned TRBD1 or TRBD2 (6 bases each). Germline-derived CDR1 and CDR2 are DFQATT and SNEGSKA (reference sequence). The CDR3 extends over 13 amino acids. The V end lost 6 bases, the J end lost 5 bases, and 17 bases lay between the germline ends. DNA for the CDR3: TGCAGTGCCCCTTCCGCAGGGGAGGACGAGCAGTACTTC. This encodes CSAPSAGEDEQYF.

In its sample, this clonotype ranks as medium-sized (0.01 to 0.1%). The chain is built from TRBV16 and TRBJ1-1, with D possibly being TRBD1 (5 bases). Trimming shortened V by 3 bases and J by 1 base, and 12 bases separated the two germline ends. The CDR3 length is 15 residues. Germline V gene data show CDR1 as KGHSY and CDR2 as FQNENV. CDR3 in amino acids: CASSHRQGKNTEAFF. The CDR3 bases are TGTGCCAGCAGCCATAGGCAGGGAAAGAACACTGAAGCTTTCTTT. Drawing the rest from reference TRBV16 and TRBJ1-1, the complete variable domain is GEEVAQTPKHLVRGEGQKAKLYCAPIKGHSYVFWYQQVLKNEFKFLISFQNENVFDETGMPKERFSAKCLPNSPCSLEIQATKLEDSAVYFCASSHRQGKNTEAFFGQGTRLTVV.

This chain connects TRBV10-3 to TRBJ1-2; D is unclear. CDR3 length: 11 residues. Germline V lookup: CDR1 ENHRY, CDR2 SYGVKD. Between the trimmed V and J ends, which lost 4 bases and 5 bases, there was a span of 5 bases. This CDR3 reads CAISGDYGYTF. The CDR3 DNA reads TGTGCCATCAGTGGTGATTATGGCTACACCTTC.

In its sample, this clonotype was seen many times. J is TRBJ2-6 and V is TRBV6-5, with 7 nucleotides matching TRBD1. The CDR3 sequence is 16 residues long. Per germline, CDR1 MNHEY and CDR2 SVGAGI. J was trimmed by 2 bases and V by 6 bases; bases with no gene match: 7. This chain's CDR3 is CASRVTGLTGANVLTF. CDR3 bases: TGTGCCAGCAGAGTGACAGGGTTAACTGGGGCCAACGTCCTGACTTTC.

This clonotype was observed at least ten times. The chain recombines TRBV3-1 with TRBJ2-7, with D tentatively TRBD2 (5 bases). The CDR3 sequence is 12 residues long. V gave up 1 base and J gave up 13 bases, with 14 bases separating them. Germline V gene data show CDR1 as LGHDT and CDR2 as YNNKEL (reference sequence). The CDR3 is CASSQGVEVAYF. CDR3 nucleotide sequence: TGTGCCAGCAGCCAAGGAGTGGAGGTGGCTTACTTC.

This clonotype came up many times. This chain joins TRBV15 and TRBJ2-1; D possibly corresponds to TRBD1 (6 bases). Between the trimmed V and J ends, which lost 5 bases and 2 bases, there was a span of 16 bases. CDR1 and CDR2 (germline): LNHNV, YYDKDF (reference sequence). The length of the CDR3 is 16 residues. The DNA for the CDR3 is TGTGCCACCAGCCCCGTCAAAGGGGGACCCTACAATGAGCAGTTCTTC. It codes for CATSPVKGGPYNEQFF.

This clonotype has ten or more counts. J is TRBJ2-7 and V is TRBV7-9; tentatively, D is TRBD2 (5 bases). Germline V CDR1 and CDR2: SEHNR, FQNEAQ (reference sequence). V lost 2 bases to trimming and J lost 4 bases, with 12 bases between them. The CDR3 contains 14 residues. The CDR3 protein is CASSLSLAWYEQYF. In DNA, the CDR3 is TGTGCCAGCAGCTTAAGTCTAGCATGGTACGAGCAGTACTTC.

This clonotype was recorded many times. V usage is TRBV29-1 and J usage is TRBJ2-5, with 7 bases lining up with TRBD1. Per the germline V gene, CDR1 is SQVTM and CDR2 is ANQGSEA. This CDR3 is built from 12 residues. V lost 6 bases to trimming and J lost 3 bases; unmatched junction nucleotides: 4. In DNA form, the CDR3 reads TGCAGCGTCCTCGGGACAGAAGAGACCCAGTACTTC. Its protein product is CSVLGTEETQYF.

In this sample, this clonotype turned up many times. The chain has TRBV2 and TRBJ2-3; D is unresolved. The germline V gene encodes CDR1 SNHLY and CDR2 FYNNEI. Trimming pared 4 bases from V and 2 bases from J, leaving 10 bases between. The CDR3 has 14 residues. The CDR3 reads CASSARRLTDTQYF. Here the CDR3 DNA reads TGTGCCAGCAGTGCGCGGAGACTCACAGATACGCAGTATTTT.

In its sample, this clonotype ranks as medium-sized. V usage is TRBV15 and J usage is TRBJ2-1; TRBD2 aligns across 10 bases. Trimming took 2 bases from V and 8 from J; bases not matched to a gene: 9. Germline CDR1 reads LNHNV; CDR2 reads YYDKDF (reference sequence). This CDR3 spans 16 amino acids. The CDR3 sequence is CATSRPTSGKGDEQFF. Here the CDR3 DNA reads TGTGCCACCAGCAGACCCACTAGCGGGAAAGGGGATGAGCAGTTCTTC.

Notes on this clonotype: This may come from a read error, since a much larger clone is one base off. The CDR3 sequence: CASSPPLGGANGYTF. Written as DNA, the CDR3 is TGTGCCAGCAGTCCCCCCCTTGGGGGCGCGAATGGCTACACCTTC. This sequence joins TRBV28 and TRBJ1-2, with a weak D call TRBD1 (6 bases). The CDR3 extends over 15 amino acids. Germline V gene data show CDR1 as MDHEN and CDR2 as SYDVKM. V shed 5 bases and J shed 6 bases, with 19 bases lying between them.

This clonotype was observed many times. The rearrangement links TRBV6-6 to TRBJ2-3; TRBD1 might be the D (6 bases). The germline V and J ends were trimmed by 0 bases and 4 bases, with 17 bases remaining between them. Germline CDR1 MNHNY, CDR2 SVGAGI (reference sequence). The length of the CDR3 is 17 residues. CDR3 loop: CASSYSRVGQRADTQYF. CDR3 sequence (DNA): TGTGCCAGCAGTTACTCGAGAGTGGGACAAAGGGCAGATACGCAGTATTTT.